In this sample, the clone carrying this T cell receptor (beta chain) turned up many times. This record comes from a study of blood T cell repertoires in COVID-19. In the original analysis: Counts of nucleated cells, estimated from reference gene primer amplification, were obtained. Sequenced by immunoSEQ multiplex PCR; TCRdb stores in-frame clones only, minus some. V and J calls and clone size are given by that table; D and trimming were obtained from the DNA. The table records fewer than 200,000 clones, roughly 76% of them present only once. The CDR3 runs 14 residues. With V trimmed by 4 bases and J by 0 bases, 3 bases remained unmatched. Germline lookup yields CDR1 LNHDA and CDR2 SQIVND (reference sequence).

V usage is TRBV19 and J usage is TRBJ2-7; TRBD1 matches 7 bases. This clonotype was sampled from a woman aged 40 to 49 with COVID-19, enrolled during active disease. Material for sequencing was peripheral blood. This chain's CDR3 is CASSTTGSSYEQYF. Written as DNA, the CDR3 is TGTGCCAGTAGTACGACAGGGAGCTCCTACGAGCAGTACTTC.